One T cell receptor beta chain is described in this entry. This entry belongs to a study of T-cell reconstitution after alpha-beta-depleted transplantation in children. This CDR3 is 15 amino acids long. From germline, CDR1 is MNHNS and CDR2 SASEGT. V shed 5 bases and J 5 bases; nucleotides not matched to a gene: 10. During its preparation, the TCRbeta library received unique molecular identifiers. TCRdb processed the PCR reads anew with MiXCR; each CDR3 protein has one entry. The sample shows 500,000 to 750,000 distinct CDR3 sequences, around 13% of them seen only once. The rearrangement uses TRBV6-1 and TRBJ1-1; TRBD1 matches 8 bases. The TCR comes from a male patient under 18 who had a stem cell transplant for acute myeloid leukemia, so the T cells may come from the graft donor. The sequencing here drew on PBMCs, mostly from graft donor cells, taken 360 days after TCRalphabeta/CD19-depleted stem cell transplant. CDR3 residues: CASSRQTGVGTEAFF. CDR3 bases: TGTGCCAGCAGTCGCCAGACAGGGGTTGGGACTGAAGCTTTCTTT.